This T cell receptor (beta chain) is from a study of T cell responses to AZD1222 COVID-19 vaccine. Study-wide results and caveats: Most donors were white British and more were female, and clonal diversity was possibly underestimated. The number of AZD1222 recipients seropositive at baseline was only 6 or 7. Spike-specific TCR repertoires showed rising breadth and depth after two AZD1222 doses.

The table came from immunoSEQ multiplex PCR; TCRdb's copy has only in-frame clones and leaves some out. This table has 100,000 to 150,000 clones, over 90% appearing once. This clone occurred once. Its specificity is unknown. The CDR3 has 15 amino acids. Germline CDR1 reads LGHNA; CDR2 reads YSLEER. Trimming took 1 base from V and 2 from J, leaving 9 bases between them. The clonotype comes from an adult in good health. V is TRBV4-3 and J is TRBJ2-1; D is unclear. The specimen comprised peripheral blood, sampled on day 0 of AZD1222 vaccination. The CDR3 DNA sequence: TGCGCCAGCAGCCAAGCTGGATTCACCTACAATGAGCAGTTCTTC. It translates to CASSQAGFTYNEQFF.